The following is a TCR beta chain sequence with its context. Its antigen is not identified. This sample was taken from a study of cytotoxic CD8 clonotypes in ibrutinib-treated CLL. Points from the study as a whole: Baseline-level clonality went beyond age-matched healthy donors and moved in step with circulating CD8+ T-cell counts.

CDR1 and CDR2 from the germline V gene are MNHEY and SMNVEV (reference sequence). The ends were cut back, 5 bases at V and 7 bases at J, with 9 bases in the middle. CDR3 length equals 12 residues. Profiling relied on immunoSEQ multiplex PCR, and the TCRdb table lists in-frame clones only, not all of them. The table shows 150,000 to 200,000 clones, with nearly 90% occurring only once. V and J are TRBV27 and TRBJ1-5; possible D gene TRBD1, 6 bases. The input for sequencing was PBMCs, taken at disease progression, from a patient treated with ibrutinib. This TCR came from a human donor with chronic lymphocytic leukemia. Here the CDR3 DNA reads TGTGCCAGCAGTACGGGGGCCCAGCCCCAGCATTTT. Protein sequence: CASSTGAQPQHF.